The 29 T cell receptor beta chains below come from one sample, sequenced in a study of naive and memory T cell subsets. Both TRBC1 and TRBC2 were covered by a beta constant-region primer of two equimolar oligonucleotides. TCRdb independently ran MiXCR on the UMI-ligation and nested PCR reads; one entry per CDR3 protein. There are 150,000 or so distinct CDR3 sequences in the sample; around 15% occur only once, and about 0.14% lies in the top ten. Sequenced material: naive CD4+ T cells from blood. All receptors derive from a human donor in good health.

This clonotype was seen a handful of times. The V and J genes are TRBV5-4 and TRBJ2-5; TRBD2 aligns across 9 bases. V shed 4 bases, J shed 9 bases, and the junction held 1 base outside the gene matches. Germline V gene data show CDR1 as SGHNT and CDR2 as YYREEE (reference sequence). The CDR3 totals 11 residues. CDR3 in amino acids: CASSAGGAQYF. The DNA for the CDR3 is TGTGCCAGCAGCGCGGGAGGGGCCCAGTACTTC.

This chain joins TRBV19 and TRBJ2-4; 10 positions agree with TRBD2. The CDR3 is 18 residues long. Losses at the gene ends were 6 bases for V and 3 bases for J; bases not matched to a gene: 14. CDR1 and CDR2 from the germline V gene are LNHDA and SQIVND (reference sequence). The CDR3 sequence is CASRPGSGRNLVKNIQYF. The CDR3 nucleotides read TGTGCCAGTAGACCTGGTAGCGGGAGGAACCTGGTCAAAAACATTCAGTACTTC.

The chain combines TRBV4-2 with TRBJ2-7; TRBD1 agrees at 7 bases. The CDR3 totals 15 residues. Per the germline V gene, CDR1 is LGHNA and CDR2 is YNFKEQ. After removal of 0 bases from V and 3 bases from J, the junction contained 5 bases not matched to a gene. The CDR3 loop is CASSQDLGTDYEQYF. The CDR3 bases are TGTGCCAGCAGCCAAGATCTCGGGACAGACTACGAGCAGTACTTC.

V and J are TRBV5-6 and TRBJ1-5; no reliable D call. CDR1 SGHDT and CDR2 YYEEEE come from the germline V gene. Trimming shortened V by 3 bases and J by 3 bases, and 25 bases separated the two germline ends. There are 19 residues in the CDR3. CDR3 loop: CASSSEGYPPLAPNQPQHF. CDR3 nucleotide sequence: TGTGCCAGCAGCTCCGAGGGATATCCACCTCTAGCCCCCAATCAGCCCCAGCATTTT.

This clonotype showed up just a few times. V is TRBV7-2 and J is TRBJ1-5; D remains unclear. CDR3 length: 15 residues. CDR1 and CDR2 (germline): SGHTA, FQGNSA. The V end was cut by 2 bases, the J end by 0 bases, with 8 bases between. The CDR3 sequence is CASSLIANSNQPQHF. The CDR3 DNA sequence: TGTGCCAGCAGCTTAATTGCTAATAGCAATCAGCCCCAGCATTTT.

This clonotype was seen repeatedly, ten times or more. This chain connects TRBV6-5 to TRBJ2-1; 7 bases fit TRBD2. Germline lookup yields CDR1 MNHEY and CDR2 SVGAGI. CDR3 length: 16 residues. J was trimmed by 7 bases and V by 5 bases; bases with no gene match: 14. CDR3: CASSPLGEGLGNEQFF. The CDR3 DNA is TGTGCCAGCAGTCCTCTGGGGGAGGGCCTAGGAAATGAGCAGTTCTTC.

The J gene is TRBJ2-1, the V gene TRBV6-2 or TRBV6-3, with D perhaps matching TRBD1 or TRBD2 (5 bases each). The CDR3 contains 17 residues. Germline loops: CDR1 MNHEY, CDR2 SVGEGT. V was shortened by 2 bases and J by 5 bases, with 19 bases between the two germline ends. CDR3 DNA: TGTGCCAGCAGTTACAATCACCGGGACGGCAACCACAATGAGCAGTTCTTC. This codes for CASSYNHRDGNHNEQFF.

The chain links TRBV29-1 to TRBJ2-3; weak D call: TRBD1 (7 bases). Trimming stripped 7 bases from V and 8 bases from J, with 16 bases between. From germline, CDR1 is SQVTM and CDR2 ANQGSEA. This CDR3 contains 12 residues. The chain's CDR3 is CSARGDGSTQYF. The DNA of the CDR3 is TGCAGCGCCAGGGGGGACGGGTCTACGCAGTATTTT.

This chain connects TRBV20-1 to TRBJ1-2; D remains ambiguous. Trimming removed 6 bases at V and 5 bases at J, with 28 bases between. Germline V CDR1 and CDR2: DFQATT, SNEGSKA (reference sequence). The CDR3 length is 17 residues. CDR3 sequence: CSADVGVGDISWYGYTF. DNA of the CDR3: TGCAGTGCCGATGTGGGTGTGGGAGACATAAGTTGGTATGGCTACACCTTC.

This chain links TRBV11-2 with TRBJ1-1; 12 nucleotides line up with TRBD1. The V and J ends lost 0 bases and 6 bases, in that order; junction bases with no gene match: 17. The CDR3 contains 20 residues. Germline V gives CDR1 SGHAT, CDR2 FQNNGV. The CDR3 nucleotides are TGTGCCAGCAGCTTAGATGACGTCCGGGACAGGGGGCGCGGAAGGGCTGAAGCTTTCTTT. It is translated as CASSLDDVRDRGRGRAEAFF.

In DNA, the CDR3 is TGTGCCAGCTCACCACAGGGGACAAATGAAAAACTGTTTTTT. Translated: CASSPQGTNEKLFF. The rearrangement joins TRBV18 to TRBJ1-4; a possible D gene is TRBD1 (6 bases). The germline V gene encodes CDR1 KGHSH and CDR2 LQKENI. CDR3 length equals 14 residues. Trimming stripped 1 base from V and 5 bases from J, with 8 bases between. Full variable domain (outside the CDR3, taken from reference TRBV18 and TRBJ1-4): NAGVMQNPRHLVRRRGQEARLRCSPMKGHSHVYWYRQLPEEGLKFMVYLQKENIIDESGMPKERFSAEFPKEGPSILRIQQVVRGDSAAYFCASSPQGTNEKLFFGSGTQLSVL.

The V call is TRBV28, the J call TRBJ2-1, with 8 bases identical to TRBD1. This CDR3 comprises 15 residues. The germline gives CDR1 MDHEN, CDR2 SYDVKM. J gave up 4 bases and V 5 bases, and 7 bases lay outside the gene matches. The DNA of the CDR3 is TGTGCCAGCAGTACACCGGGACAGGTGTACAATGAGCAGTTCTTC. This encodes CASSTPGQVYNEQFF.

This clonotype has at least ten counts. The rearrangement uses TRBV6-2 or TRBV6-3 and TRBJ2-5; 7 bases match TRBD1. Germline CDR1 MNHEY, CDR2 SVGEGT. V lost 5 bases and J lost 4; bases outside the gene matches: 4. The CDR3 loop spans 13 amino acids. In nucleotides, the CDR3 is TGTGCCAGCAGTCGCCGGGACAGAGAGACCCAGTACTTC. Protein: CASSRRDRETQYF.

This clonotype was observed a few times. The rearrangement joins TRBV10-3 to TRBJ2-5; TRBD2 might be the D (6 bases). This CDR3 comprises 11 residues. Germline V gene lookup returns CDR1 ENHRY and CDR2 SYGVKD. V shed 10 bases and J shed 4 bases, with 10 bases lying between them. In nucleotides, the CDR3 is TGTGCCACCCGGGGGAGAGAGACCCAGTACTTC. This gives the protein CATRGRETQYF.

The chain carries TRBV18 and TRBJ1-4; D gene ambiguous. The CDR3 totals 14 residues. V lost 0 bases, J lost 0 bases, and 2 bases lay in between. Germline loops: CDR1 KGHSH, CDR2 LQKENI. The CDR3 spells CASSPPSTNEKLFF. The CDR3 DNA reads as TGTGCCAGCTCACCACCATCAACTAATGAAAAACTGTTTTTT.

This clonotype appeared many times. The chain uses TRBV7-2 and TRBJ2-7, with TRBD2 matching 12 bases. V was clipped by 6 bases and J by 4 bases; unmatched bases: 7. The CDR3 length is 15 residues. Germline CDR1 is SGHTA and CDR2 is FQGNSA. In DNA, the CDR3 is TGTGCCAGCAGACCAAGTGGGACTAGCGGGTACGAGCAGTACTTC. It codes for CASRPSGTSGYEQYF.

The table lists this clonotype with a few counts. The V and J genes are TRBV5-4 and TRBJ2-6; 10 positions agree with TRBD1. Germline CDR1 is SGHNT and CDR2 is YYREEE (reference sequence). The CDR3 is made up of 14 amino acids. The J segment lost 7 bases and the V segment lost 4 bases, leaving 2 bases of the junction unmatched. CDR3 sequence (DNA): TGTGCCAGCAGCGGGGACAGGGGTGCCAACGTCCTGACTTTC. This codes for CASSGDRGANVLTF.

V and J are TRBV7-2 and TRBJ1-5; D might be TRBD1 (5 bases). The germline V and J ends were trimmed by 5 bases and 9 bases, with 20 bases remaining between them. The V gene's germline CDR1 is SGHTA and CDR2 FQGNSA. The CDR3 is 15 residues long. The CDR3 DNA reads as TGTGCCAGCAGCCTAGACTCAGAGGGGCGGAGGCCCCAGCATTTT. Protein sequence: CASSLDSEGRRPQHF.

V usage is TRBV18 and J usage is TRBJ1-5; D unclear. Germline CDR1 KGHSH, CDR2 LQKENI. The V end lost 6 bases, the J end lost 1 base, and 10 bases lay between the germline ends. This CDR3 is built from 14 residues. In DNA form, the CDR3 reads TGTGCCAGCTCCCGAAGGCTAAGCAATCAGCCCCAGCATTTT. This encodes CASSRRLSNQPQHF.

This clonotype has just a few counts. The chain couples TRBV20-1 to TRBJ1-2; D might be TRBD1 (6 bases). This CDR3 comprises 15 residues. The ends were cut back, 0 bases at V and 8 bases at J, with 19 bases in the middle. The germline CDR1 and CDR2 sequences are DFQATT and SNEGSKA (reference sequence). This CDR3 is CSARDMDRPAGGYTF. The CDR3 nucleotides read TGCAGTGCTAGAGATATGGACAGACCCGCGGGAGGCTACACCTTC.

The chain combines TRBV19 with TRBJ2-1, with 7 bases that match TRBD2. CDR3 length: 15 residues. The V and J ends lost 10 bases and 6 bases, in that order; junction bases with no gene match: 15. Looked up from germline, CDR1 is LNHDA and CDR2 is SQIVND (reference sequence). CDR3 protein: CATTNTGGLFNEQFF. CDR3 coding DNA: TGTGCCACCACGAATACGGGAGGTCTTTTCAATGAGCAGTTCTTC.

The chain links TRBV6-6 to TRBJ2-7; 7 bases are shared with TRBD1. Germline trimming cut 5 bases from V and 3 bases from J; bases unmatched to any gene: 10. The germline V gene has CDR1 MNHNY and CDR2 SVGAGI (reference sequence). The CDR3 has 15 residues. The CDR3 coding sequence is TGTGCCAGCAGTCGGGGAACAGGGGACCGCTACGAGCAGTACTTC. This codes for CASSRGTGDRYEQYF.

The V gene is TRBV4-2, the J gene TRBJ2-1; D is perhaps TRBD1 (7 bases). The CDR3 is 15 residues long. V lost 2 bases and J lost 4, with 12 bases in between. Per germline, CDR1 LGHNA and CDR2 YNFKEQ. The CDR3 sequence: CASSQPQGGYNEQFF. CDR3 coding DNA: TGTGCCAGCAGCCAACCTCAGGGGGGATACAATGAGCAGTTCTTC.

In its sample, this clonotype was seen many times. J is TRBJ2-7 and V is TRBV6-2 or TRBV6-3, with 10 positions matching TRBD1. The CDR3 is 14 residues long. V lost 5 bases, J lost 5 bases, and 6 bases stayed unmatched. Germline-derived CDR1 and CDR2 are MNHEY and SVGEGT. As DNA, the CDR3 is TGTGCCAGCAGTGACCCCGGGACAGGGGACGAGCAGTACTTC. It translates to CASSDPGTGDEQYF.

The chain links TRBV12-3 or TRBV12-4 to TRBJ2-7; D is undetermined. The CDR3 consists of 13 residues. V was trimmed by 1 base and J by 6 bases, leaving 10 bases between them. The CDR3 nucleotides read TGTGCCAGCAGTTTAGAGGGTGGGCTCGAGCAGTACTTC. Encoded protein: CASSLEGGLEQYF.

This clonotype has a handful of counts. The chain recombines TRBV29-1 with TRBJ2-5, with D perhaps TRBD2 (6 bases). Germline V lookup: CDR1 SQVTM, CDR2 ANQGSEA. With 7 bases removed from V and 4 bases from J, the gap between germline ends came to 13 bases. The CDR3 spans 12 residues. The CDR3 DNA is TGCAGCGGCCGGGACTTTAGAGAGACCCAGTACTTC. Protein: CSGRDFRETQYF.

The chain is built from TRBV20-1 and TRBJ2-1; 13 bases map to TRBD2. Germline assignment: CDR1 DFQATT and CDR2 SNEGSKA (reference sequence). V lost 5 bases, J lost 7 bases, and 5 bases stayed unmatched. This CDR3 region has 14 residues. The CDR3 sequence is CSASGTSGMNEQFF. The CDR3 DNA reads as TGCAGTGCTTCCGGGACTAGCGGGATGAATGAGCAGTTCTTC.

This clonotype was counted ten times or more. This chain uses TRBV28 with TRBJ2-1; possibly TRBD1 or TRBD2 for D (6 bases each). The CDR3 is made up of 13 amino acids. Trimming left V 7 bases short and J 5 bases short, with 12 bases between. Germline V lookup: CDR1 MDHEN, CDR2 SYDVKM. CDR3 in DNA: TGTGCCAGCACCAGGGGACTTGACAATGAGCAGTTCTTC. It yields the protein CASTRGLDNEQFF.

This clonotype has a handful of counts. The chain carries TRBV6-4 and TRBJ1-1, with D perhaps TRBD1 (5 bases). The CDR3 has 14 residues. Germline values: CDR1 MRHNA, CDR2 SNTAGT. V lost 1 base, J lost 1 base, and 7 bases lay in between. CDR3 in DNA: TGTGCCAGCAGTGACTACAGGTCGAACACTGAAGCTTTCTTT. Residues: CASSDYRSNTEAFF.